This entry lists 8 T cell receptor beta chains sequenced from one sample in a study of shared clonotypes between healthy human individuals (dated by TCRdb to the early 2020s). Library preparation used the immunoSEQ multiplex PCR assay. In TCRdb, the immuneACCESS table is reduced to in-frame sequences with V and J assigned. These tables do not hold every clone; where another copy was compared, an unresolved V gene accounts for under half, and the others remain unexplained. This sample has roughly 1.4 million clones in its table, and approximately 98.5% of those were observed once. Around 0.38% of the sample belongs to the ten largest clones. Sequenced material: naive CD4+ T cells sorted from blood. What the cell subset or site label conveys for this sample: CD45RA+ positively selected. Receptor source: a man aged 25-45 years in good health.

This clone showed up just once. Additional DNA sequences in this sample encode the identical CDR3. The V and J genes are TRBV5-1 and TRBJ2-5; TRBD1 agrees at 10 bases. V gave up 3 bases and J gave up 4 bases; unmatched junction bases: 3. The germline V gene has CDR1 SGHRS and CDR2 YFSETQ. This CDR3 spans 14 amino acids. CDR3 protein: CASSSGQGGETQYF. CDR3 in DNA: TGCGCCAGCAGCTCAGGACAGGGGGGAGAGACCCAGTACTTC.

J is TRBJ2-1 and V is TRBV2, with 13 nucleotides matching TRBD2. The CDR3 has 15 residues. J gave up 8 bases and V 6 bases, and 7 bases lay outside the gene matches. Per germline, CDR1 SNHLY and CDR2 FYNNEI. The DNA for the CDR3 is TGTGCCAGCAGACCGGGACTAGCGGGAATTGATGAGCAGTTCTTC. It is translated as CASRPGLAGIDEQFF.

This chain uses TRBV5-1 with TRBJ2-1; D might be TRBD1 (5 bases). The CDR3 contains 14 residues. Germline CDR1 is SGHRS and CDR2 is YFSETQ. The V gene lost 9 bases and the J gene lost 4 bases, with 17 bases spanning the gap. DNA of the CDR3: TGCGCCAACCAGCGCCCACAGGTATACAATGAGCAGTTCTTC. It translates to CANQRPQVYNEQFF.

The rearrangement uses TRBV5-5 and TRBJ1-5; a weak D match, TRBD1 (6 bases). Germline CDR1 SGHKS, CDR2 YYEKEE (reference sequence). This CDR3 spans 18 amino acids. The V and J ends lost 4 bases and 1 base respectively, with 21 bases between them. The CDR3 spells CASSVLIVLQGSNQPQHF. The CDR3 coding sequence is TGTGCCAGCAGCGTTCTTATCGTCCTACAGGGAAGCAATCAGCCCCAGCATTTT.

The genes are TRBV27 and TRBJ1-1; the match to TRBD1 covers 7 bases. This CDR3 has 13 amino acids. With 7 bases clipped from V and 1 base from J, the junction kept 3 bases outside the gene matches. Germline-derived CDR1 and CDR2 are MNHEY and SMNVEV (reference sequence). The chain's CDR3 is CASIRQGNTEAFF. CDR3 sequence (DNA): TGTGCCAGCATCCGACAGGGGAACACTGAAGCTTTCTTT.

The rearrangement links TRBV5-6 to TRBJ2-3; a weak D match, TRBD2 (6 bases). The CDR3 has 15 residues. Trimming left V 4 bases short and J 4 bases short, with 16 bases between. CDR1 SGHDT and CDR2 YYEEEE come from the germline V gene. CDR3 protein: CASSRGSREADTQYF. The CDR3 DNA reads TGTGCCAGCAGCCGGGGGAGCAGGGAAGCAGATACGCAGTATTTT.

J is TRBJ2-7 and V is TRBV5-1, with 12 bases lining up with TRBD1. CDR1 is SGHRS and CDR2 is YFSETQ in the germline V gene. Trimming at V came to 2 bases and at J to 10 bases, leaving 7 bases not matched to a gene. The CDR3 has 14 amino acids. This chain's CDR3 is CASSLAGTGGGQYF. DNA for the CDR3: TGCGCCAGCAGCTTAGCCGGGACAGGGGGCGGTCAGTACTTC. Looking up the rest from reference TRBV5-1 and TRBJ2-7 gives the full variable domain: KAGVTQTPRYLIKTRGQQVTLSCSPISGHRSVSWYQQTPGQGLQFLFEYFSETQRNKGNFPGRFSGRQFSNSRSEMNVSTLELGDSALYLCASSLAGTGGGQYFGPGTRLTVT.

This CDR3 reads CASGIPGRQYF. The CDR3 coding sequence is TGTGCCAGCGGGATCCCGGGACGGCAGTACTTC. This sequence joins TRBV28 and TRBJ2-7; D may correspond to TRBD1 or TRBD2 (5 bases each). From germline, CDR1 is MDHEN and CDR2 SYDVKM. CDR3 size: 11 residues. Trimming took 8 bases from V and 9 from J, leaving 14 bases between them.